The entry that follows covers one T cell receptor (beta chain) sequence. Its antigen is unknown. These data are taken from a study of T cell responses to AZD1222 COVID-19 vaccine. Overall study findings and caveats: Repertoire samples came only from after the peak T cell response. Baseline testing showed seropositivity in only a handful of AZD1222 recipients. Among vaccine-associated CD4 TCRs, coverage spanned spike, with dominance at 160-218 and 743-854. Donors in the cohort were predominantly white British and more often female, and clonal diversity was possibly underestimated.

Only in-frame clones appear in the TCRdb table, and some are missing; sequencing was by immunoSEQ multiplex PCR. The repertoire holds 95,000 to 130,000 clones, with around 92% as singletons. The TCR sequence derives from an adult in good health. Sequenced here: peripheral blood, sampled on day 0 of AZD1222 vaccination.

The CDR3 nucleotides read TGTGCCAGCAAGGCCGTTGACAGGGGATCTTTGGAGCAGTACTTC. This codes for CASKAVDRGSLEQYF. The chain employs TRBV27 and TRBJ2-7, with 8 bases identical to TRBD1. V shed 7 bases, J shed 7 bases, and the junction held 15 bases outside the gene matches. The CDR3 is 15 amino acids. Germline values: CDR1 MNHEY, CDR2 SMNVEV (reference sequence).